Below, one T cell receptor (beta chain) is given with its context. Looked up from germline, CDR1 is MNHEY and CDR2 is SVGAGI. This CDR3 spans 13 amino acids. Trimming cost V 10 bases and J 2 bases, with 14 bases left between them. The data are from a study of blood T cell repertoires in COVID-19. Assay: immunoSEQ multiplex PCR; the TCRdb copy retains only in-frame clones and omits some. The sample lists roughly 180,000 clones, 80% to 90% occurring once. This TCR was sampled from a woman in her forties or fifties in a cohort exposed to, infected with or recovered from COVID-19 (not recorded which). V gene TRBV6-5 combines with J gene TRBJ1-1; perhaps TRBD1 as D (6 bases). Sequencing used PBMCs or T cells enriched from blood (not recorded which). The CDR3 DNA sequence: TGTGCCACCCAGAGGGGGATAAACACTGAAGCTTTCTTT. As protein: CATQRGINTEAFF.